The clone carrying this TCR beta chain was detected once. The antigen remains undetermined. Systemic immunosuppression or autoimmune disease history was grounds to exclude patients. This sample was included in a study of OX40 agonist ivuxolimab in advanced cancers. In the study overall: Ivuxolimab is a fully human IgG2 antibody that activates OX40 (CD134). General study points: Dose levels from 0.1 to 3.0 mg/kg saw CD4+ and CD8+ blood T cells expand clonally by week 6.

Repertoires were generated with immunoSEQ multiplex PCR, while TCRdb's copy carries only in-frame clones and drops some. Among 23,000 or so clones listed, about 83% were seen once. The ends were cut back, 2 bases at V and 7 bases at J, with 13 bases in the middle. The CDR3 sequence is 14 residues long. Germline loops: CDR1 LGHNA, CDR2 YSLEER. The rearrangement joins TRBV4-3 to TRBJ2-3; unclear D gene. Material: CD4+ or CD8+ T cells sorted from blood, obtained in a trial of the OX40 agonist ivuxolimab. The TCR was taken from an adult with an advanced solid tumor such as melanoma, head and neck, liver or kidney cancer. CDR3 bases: TGCGCCAGCAGCCAAAGTGAAGATCTTTATACGCAGTATTTT. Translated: CASSQSEDLYTQYF.